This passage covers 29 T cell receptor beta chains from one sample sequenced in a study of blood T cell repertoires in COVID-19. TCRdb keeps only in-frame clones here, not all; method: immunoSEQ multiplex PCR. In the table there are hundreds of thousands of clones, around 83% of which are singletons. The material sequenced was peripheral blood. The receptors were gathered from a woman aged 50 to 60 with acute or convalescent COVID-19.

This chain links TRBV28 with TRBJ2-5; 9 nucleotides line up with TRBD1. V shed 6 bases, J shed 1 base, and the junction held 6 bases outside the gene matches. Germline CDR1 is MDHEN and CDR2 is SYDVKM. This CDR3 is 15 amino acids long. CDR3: CASSFPGQGQETQYF. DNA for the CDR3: TGTGCCAGCAGCTTCCCGGGACAGGGCCAAGAGACCCAGTACTTC.

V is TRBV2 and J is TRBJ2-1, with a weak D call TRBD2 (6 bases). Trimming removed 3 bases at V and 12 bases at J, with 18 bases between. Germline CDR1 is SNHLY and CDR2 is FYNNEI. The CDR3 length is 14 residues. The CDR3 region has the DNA TGTGCCAGCAGTGATCGGGCAACTAGCATTCGGCAGTTCTTC. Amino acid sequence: CASSDRATSIRQFF.

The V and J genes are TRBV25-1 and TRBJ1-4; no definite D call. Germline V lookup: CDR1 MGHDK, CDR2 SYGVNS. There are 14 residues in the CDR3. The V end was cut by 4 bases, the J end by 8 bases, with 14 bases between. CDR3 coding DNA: TGTGCCAGCAGTGCTGCCCTCGGGGTCGAAAAACTGTTTTTT. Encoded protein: CASSAALGVEKLFF.

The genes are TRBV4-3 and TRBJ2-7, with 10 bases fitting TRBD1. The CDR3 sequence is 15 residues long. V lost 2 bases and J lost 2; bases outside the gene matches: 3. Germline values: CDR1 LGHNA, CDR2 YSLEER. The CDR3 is CASSQSGTGAYEQYF. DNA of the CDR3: TGCGCCAGCAGCCAATCCGGGACAGGGGCCTACGAGCAGTACTTC.

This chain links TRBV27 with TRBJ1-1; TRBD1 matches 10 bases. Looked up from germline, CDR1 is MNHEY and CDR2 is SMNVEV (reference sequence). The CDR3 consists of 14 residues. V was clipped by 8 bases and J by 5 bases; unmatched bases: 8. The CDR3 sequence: CASASTGGWTEAFF. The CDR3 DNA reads TGTGCCAGCGCTTCGACAGGGGGCTGGACTGAAGCTTTCTTT.

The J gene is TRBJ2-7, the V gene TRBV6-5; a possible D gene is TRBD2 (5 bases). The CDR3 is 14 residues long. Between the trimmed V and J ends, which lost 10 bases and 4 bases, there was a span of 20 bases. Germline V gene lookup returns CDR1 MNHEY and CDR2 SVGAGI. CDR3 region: CATIFSGFGYEQYF. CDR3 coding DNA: TGTGCCACTATATTTTCGGGGTTCGGATACGAGCAGTACTTC.

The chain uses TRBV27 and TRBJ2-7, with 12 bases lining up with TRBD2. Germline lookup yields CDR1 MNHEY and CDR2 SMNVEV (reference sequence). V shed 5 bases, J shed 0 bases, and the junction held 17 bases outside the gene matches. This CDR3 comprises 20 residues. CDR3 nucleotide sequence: TGTGCCAGCAGTAATCCTCCGGGACAGGGACTAGCGGGCCTCTCCTACGAGCAGTACTTC. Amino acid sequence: CASSNPPGQGLAGLSYEQYF.

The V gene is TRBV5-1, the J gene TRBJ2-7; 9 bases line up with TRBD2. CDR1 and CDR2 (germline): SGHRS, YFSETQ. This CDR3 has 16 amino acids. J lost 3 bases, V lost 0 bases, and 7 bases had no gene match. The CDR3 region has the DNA TGCGCCAGCAGCTTGGACCCTAGCGGGACTTTCTACGAGCAGTACTTC. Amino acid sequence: CASSLDPSGTFYEQYF.

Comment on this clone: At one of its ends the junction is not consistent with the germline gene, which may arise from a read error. For the CDR3, the DNA is TGTGCCATCAGCGGTGGGCGGGGGAATGAGCAGTTCTTC. Amino acids: CAISGGRGNEQFF. The J gene is TRBJ2-1, the V gene TRBV3-1 (or the pseudogene TRBV3-2); 7 nucleotides line up with TRBD2. CDR3 length: 13 amino acids. Germline CDR1 LGHDT, CDR2 YNNKEL (reference sequence).

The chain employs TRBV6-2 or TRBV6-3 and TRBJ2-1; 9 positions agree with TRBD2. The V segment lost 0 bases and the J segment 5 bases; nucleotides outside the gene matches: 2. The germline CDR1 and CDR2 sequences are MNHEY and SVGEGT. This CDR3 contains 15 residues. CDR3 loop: CASSYSGLAHNEQFF. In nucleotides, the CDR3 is TGTGCCAGCAGTTACTCGGGACTAGCTCACAATGAGCAGTTCTTC.

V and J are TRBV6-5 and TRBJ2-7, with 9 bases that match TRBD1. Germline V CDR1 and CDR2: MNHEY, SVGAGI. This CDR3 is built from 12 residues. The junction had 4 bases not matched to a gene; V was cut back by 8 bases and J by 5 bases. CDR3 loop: CASGTGPHEQYF. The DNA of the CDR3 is TGTGCCAGCGGGACAGGGCCCCACGAGCAGTACTTC.

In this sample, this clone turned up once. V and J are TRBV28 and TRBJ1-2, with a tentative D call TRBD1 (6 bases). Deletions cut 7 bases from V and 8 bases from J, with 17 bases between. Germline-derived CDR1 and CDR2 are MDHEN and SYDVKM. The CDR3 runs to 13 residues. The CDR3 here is CASNAGALGGYTF. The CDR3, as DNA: TGTGCCAGCAACGCGGGGGCTTTGGGGGGCTACACCTTC.

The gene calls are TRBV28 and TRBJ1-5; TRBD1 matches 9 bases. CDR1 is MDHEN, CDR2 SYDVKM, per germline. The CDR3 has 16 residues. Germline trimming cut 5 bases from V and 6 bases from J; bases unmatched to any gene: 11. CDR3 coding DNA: TGTGCCAGCAGTCCAAGGGGGACAGGGTATCGTCAGCCCCAGCATTTT. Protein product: CASSPRGTGYRQPQHF.

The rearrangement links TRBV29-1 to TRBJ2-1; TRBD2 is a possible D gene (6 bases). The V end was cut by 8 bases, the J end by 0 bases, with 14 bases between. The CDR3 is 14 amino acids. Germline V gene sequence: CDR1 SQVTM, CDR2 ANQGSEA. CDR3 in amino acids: CSTPGLSSYNEQFF. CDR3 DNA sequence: TGCAGCACTCCGGGACTGAGCTCCTACAATGAGCAGTTCTTC.

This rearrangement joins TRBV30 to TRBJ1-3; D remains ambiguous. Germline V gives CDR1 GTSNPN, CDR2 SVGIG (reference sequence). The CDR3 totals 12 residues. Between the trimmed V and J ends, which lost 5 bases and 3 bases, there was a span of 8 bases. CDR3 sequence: CAWSGGGNTIYF. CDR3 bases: TGTGCCTGGTCAGGAGGTGGAAACACCATATATTTT.

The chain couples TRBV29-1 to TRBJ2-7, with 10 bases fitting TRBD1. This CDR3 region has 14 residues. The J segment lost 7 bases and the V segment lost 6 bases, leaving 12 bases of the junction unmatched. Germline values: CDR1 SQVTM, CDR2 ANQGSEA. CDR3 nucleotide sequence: TGCAGCGTCGGCAGACAGGGGGCGCCTGGAGAGCAGTACTTC. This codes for CSVGRQGAPGEQYF.

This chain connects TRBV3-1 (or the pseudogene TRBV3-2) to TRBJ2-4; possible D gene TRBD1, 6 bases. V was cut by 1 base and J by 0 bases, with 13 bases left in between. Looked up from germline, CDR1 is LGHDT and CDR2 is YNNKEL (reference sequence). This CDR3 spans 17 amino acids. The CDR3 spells CASSQGQESLAKNIQYF. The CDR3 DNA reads TGTGCCAGCAGCCAAGGACAGGAGTCCTTAGCCAAAAACATTCAGTACTTC.

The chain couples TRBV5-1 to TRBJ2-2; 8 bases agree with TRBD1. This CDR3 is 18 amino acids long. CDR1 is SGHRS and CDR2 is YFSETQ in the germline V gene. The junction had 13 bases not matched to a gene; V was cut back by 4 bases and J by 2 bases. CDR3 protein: CASSHTAPGQGNTGELFF. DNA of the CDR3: TGCGCCAGCAGCCATACAGCCCCCGGACAGGGAAACACCGGGGAGCTGTTTTTT. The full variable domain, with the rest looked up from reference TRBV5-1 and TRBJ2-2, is KAGVTQTPRYLIKTRGQQVTLSCSPISGHRSVSWYQQTPGQGLQFLFEYFSETQRNKGNFPGRFSGRQFSNSRSEMNVSTLELGDSALYLCASSHTAPGQGNTGELFFGEGSRLTVL.

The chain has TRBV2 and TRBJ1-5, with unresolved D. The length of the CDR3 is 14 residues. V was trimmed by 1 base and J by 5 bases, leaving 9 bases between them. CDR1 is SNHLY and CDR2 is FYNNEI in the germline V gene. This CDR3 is CASSEGPGYQPQHF. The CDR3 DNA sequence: TGTGCCAGCAGTGAAGGTCCAGGCTATCAGCCCCAGCATTTT.

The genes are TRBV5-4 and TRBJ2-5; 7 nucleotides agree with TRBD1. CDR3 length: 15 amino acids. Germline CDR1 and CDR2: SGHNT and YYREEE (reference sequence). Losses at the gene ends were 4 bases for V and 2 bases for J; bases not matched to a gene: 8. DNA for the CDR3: TGTGCCAGCAGCCAATCCGCGACAGGGCAAGAGACCCAGTACTTC. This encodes CASSQSATGQETQYF.

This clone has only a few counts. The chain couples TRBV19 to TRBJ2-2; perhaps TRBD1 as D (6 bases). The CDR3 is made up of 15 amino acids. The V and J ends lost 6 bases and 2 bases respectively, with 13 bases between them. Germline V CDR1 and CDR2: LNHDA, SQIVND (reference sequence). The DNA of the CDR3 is TGTGCCAGTAGCTACAGGGAGCCCAACACCGGGGAGCTGTTTTTT. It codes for CASSYREPNTGELFF.

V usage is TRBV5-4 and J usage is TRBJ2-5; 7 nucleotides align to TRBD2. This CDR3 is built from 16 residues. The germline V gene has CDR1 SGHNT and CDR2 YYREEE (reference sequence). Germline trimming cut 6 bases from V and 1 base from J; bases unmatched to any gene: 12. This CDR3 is CASTLNGGSIQETQYF. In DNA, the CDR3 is TGTGCCAGCACCCTCAACGGCGGGAGTATCCAAGAGACCCAGTACTTC.

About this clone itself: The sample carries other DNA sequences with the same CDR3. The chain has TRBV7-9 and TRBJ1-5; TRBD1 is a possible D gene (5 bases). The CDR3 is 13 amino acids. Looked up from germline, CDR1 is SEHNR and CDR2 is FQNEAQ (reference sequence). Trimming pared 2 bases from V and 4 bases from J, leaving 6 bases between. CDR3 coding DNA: TGTGCCAGCAGCTTATCAGGGAATCAGCCCCAGCATTTT. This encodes CASSLSGNQPQHF.

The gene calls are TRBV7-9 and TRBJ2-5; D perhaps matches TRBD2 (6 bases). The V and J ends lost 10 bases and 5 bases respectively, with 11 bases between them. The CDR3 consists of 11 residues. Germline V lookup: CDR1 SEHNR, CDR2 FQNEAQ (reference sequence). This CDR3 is CAIGGGETQYF. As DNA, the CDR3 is TGTGCCATCGGGGGTGGGGAGACCCAGTACTTC.

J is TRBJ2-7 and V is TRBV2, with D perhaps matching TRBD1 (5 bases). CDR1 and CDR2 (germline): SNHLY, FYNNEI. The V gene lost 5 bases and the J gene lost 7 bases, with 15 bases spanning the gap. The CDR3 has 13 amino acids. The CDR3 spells CASSSRQISEQYF. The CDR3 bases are TGTGCCAGCAGTTCTCGACAGATCTCAGAGCAGTACTTC.

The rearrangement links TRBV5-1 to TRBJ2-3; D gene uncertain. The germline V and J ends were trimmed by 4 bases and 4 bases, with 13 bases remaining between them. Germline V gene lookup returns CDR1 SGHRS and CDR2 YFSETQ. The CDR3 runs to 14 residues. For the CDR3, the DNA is TGCGCCAGCAGCCGGGTCCCTGCGGCAGATACGCAGTATTTT. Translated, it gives CASSRVPAADTQYF.

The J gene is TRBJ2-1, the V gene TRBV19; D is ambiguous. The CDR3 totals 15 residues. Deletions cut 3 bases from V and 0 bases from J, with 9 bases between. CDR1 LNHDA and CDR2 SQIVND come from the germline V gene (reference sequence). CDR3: CASSIAQHSYNEQFF. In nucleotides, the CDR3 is TGTGCCAGTAGTATCGCACAGCACTCCTACAATGAGCAGTTCTTC.

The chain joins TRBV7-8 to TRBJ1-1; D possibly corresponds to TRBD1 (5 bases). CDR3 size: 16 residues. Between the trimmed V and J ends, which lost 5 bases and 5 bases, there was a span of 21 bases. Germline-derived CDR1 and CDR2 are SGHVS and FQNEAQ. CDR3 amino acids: CASSPRARGGGTEAFF. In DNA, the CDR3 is TGTGCCAGCAGCCCCCGAGCCCGGGGGGGAGGGACTGAAGCTTTCTTT.

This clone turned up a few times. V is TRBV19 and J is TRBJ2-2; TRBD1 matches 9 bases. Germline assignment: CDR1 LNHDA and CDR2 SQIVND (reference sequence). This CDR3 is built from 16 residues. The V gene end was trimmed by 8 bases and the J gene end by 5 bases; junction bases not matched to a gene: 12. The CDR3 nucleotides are TGTGCCAGTCATAGGCTTGGGACAGGGCGAACCGGGGAGCTGTTTTTT. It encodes CASHRLGTGRTGELFF.